What follows describes a single TCR beta chain. Its target is not known. The sample is drawn from a study of shared clonotypes between healthy human individuals. Study background: Plates per donor: three CD4 naive, three CD4 memory, two CD8 naive, one CD8 memory.

Sorted-subset replicate PCR reactions contained 200 ng DNA, corresponding to roughly 29,000 T cell genomes. Authors' methods: Sequence data from immunoSEQ were junction-only and lacked quality scores; consequently, filtering differed. Libraries were prepared by immunoSEQ multiplex PCR; TCRdb keeps only in-frame clonotypes and omits some of them. That table gives V, J and clone size, and the DNA gave D and trimming. Here the sample spans around 580,000 clones, nearly 98% being singletons. Naive CD8 cells lacked CD45RO and underwent positive selection for CCR7, leaving out terminally differentiated effector memory CD45RA+ cells. The study's findings and limits: Rarefaction showed sorted-subset sequencing was incomplete despite large depth.

The clonotype originates from a man between 25 and 39 years old in good health. Material for sequencing was naive CD8+ T cells sorted from blood.

Here the CDR3 reads CATSREGISYEQYF. CDR3 nucleotide sequence: TGTGCCACCAGCAGAGAGGGGATTTCCTACGAGCAGTACTTC. The chain has TRBV15 and TRBJ2-7; D call uncertain. Deletions cut 0 bases from V and 1 base from J, with 7 bases between. This CDR3 is 14 amino acids long. Germline CDR1 is LNHNV and CDR2 is YYDKDF (reference sequence).